The 18 T cell receptor beta chains below all came from one sample that was sequenced in a study of T cells after yellow fever vaccination. TCRdb re-analysed the 5' RACE reads in MiXCR, keeping a single row per CDR3 protein. The table includes around 250,000 distinct CDR3 sequences, approximately 5.2% detected once. The sequencing used CD4+ T cells sorted from PBMCs, collected on the day of the yellow fever booster vaccination. Receptors originate from a man between 18 and 29 years old who received the YFV17D yellow fever vaccine.

This clonotype turned up a few times. The rearrangement joins TRBV6-2 or TRBV6-3 to TRBJ1-5; 10 bases line up with TRBD1. V shed 6 bases and J 7 bases; nucleotides not matched to a gene: 3. Germline CDR1 MNHEY, CDR2 SVGEGT. This CDR3 spans 13 amino acids. CDR3 DNA sequence: TGTGCCAGCAGGGACAGGGGGGACCAGCCCCAGCATTTT. The encoded protein is CASRDRGDQPQHF.

This clonotype was observed many times. The genes are TRBV11-1 and TRBJ2-5; TRBD1 is a possible D gene (6 bases). The ends were cut back, 2 bases at V and 1 base at J, with 8 bases in the middle. The CDR3 contains 14 residues. Germline V gene data show CDR1 as SGHAT and CDR2 as FQDESV (reference sequence). The chain's CDR3 is CASSLKGGQETQYF. DNA of the CDR3: TGTGCCAGCAGCTTAAAAGGGGGCCAAGAGACCCAGTACTTC.

This clonotype was seen many times. The J gene is TRBJ1-1, the V gene TRBV7-2; 8 positions agree with TRBD1. The CDR3 spans 15 residues. The V gene's germline CDR1 is SGHTA and CDR2 FQGNSA. The V gene end was trimmed by 6 bases and the J gene end by 6 bases; junction bases not matched to a gene: 12. The CDR3 is CASSQLGQGGAEAFF. Here the CDR3 DNA reads TGTGCCAGCAGTCAGTTAGGACAGGGTGGAGCTGAAGCTTTCTTT.

The CDR3 spells CASSPDGGGQPQHF. The CDR3, as DNA: TGTGCCAGCAGTCCAGATGGGGGAGGGCAGCCCCAGCATTTT. This chain uses TRBV7-9 with TRBJ1-5, with D possibly matching TRBD1 (5 bases). V was clipped by 6 bases and J by 7 bases, with 16 bases between them. This CDR3 has 14 residues. Germline CDR1 and CDR2: SEHNR and FQNEAQ (reference sequence). The whole variable domain, remainder taken from reference TRBV7-9 and TRBJ1-5, is DTGVSQNPRHKITKRGQNVTFRCDPISEHNRLYWYRQTLGQGPEFLTYFQNEAQLEKSRLLSDRFSAERPKGSFSTLEIQRTEQGDSAMYLCASSPDGGGQPQHFGDGTRLSIL.

This clonotype was seen more than once but under ten times. The chain combines TRBV10-3 with TRBJ2-6, with D perhaps assigned TRBD1 or TRBD2 (6 bases each). V was pared by 10 bases and J by 1 base, with 20 bases between. The germline gives CDR1 ENHRY, CDR2 SYGVKD. This CDR3 is 17 amino acids long. The CDR3: CATLGLWGASGANVLTF. In DNA, the CDR3 is TGTGCCACCCTTGGTTTATGGGGGGCTTCTGGGGCCAACGTCCTGACTTTC.

The rearrangement uses TRBV9 and TRBJ2-7; TRBD1 might be the D (6 bases). The germline V and J ends were trimmed by 0 bases and 5 bases, with 6 bases remaining between them. Germline V gives CDR1 SGDLS, CDR2 YYNGEE. The CDR3 runs to 12 residues. The CDR3 region has the DNA TGTGCCAGCAGCGTAGACAGGGACGAGCAGTACTTC. This gives the protein CASSVDRDEQYF.

The genes are TRBV7-3 and TRBJ1-2; tentative D call: TRBD1 (6 bases). Germline lookup yields CDR1 SGHTA and CDR2 FQGTGA. The CDR3 sequence is 13 residues long. Trimming took 5 bases from V and 5 from J, leaving 12 bases between them. The CDR3 is CASSPNQGYGYTF. The CDR3 DNA reads as TGTGCCAGCAGCCCGAACCAGGGGTATGGCTACACCTTC.

This clonotype was observed many times. The V call is TRBV5-1, the J call TRBJ2-2; maybe TRBD2 (5 bases). The CDR3 is 15 residues long. V was cut by 0 bases and J by 6 bases, with 12 bases left in between. In germline, CDR1 is SGHRS, CDR2 YFSETQ. The CDR3 protein is CASSLDPGLAGELFF. The CDR3 region has the DNA TGCGCCAGCAGCTTGGACCCGGGATTGGCCGGGGAGCTGTTTTTT.

This clonotype was seen a few times. The chain recombines TRBV7-8 with TRBJ2-4, with D perhaps matching TRBD1 (6 bases). Trimming removed 6 bases from V and 0 bases from J, with 15 bases in between. The CDR3 loop spans 16 amino acids. Germline V gene sequence: CDR1 SGHVS, CDR2 FQNEAQ. As DNA, the CDR3 is TGTGCCAGCAGTGGGTCGGACAGACTAGCCAAAAACATTCAGTACTTC. Amino acids: CASSGSDRLAKNIQYF.

The V call is TRBV5-6, the J call TRBJ2-2; 8 nucleotides align to TRBD1. Germline CDR1 SGHDT, CDR2 YYEEEE. The CDR3 consists of 15 residues. V trimming: 5 bases; J trimming: 4 bases; junction bases outside the gene matches: 7. The CDR3 region has the DNA TGTGCCAGCAGTTGGGACAGGTCCGGCACCGGGGAGCTGTTTTTT. It encodes CASSWDRSGTGELFF.

In its sample, this clonotype was seen a few times. The J gene is TRBJ2-7, the V gene TRBV7-2, with TRBD1 matching over 10 bases. There are 13 residues in the CDR3. Germline V CDR1 and CDR2: SGHTA, FQGNSA. Unmatched junction bases numbered 5, after V lost 6 bases and J lost 6 bases. The CDR3 sequence: CASRPTGGVEQYV. The CDR3 DNA follows: TGTGCCAGCAGGCCGACAGGGGGCGTCGAGCAGTACGTC.

The chain has TRBV7-3 and TRBJ2-3; 12 bases line up with TRBD2. The CDR3 sequence is 16 residues long. CDR1 SGHTA and CDR2 FQGTGA come from the germline V gene. J lost 8 bases, V lost 4 bases, and 10 bases had no gene match. CDR3 in amino acids: CASSSGLAGPRGTQYF. The CDR3 bases are TGTGCCAGCAGCTCCGGACTAGCGGGGCCCAGGGGTACGCAGTATTTT.

This clonotype was recorded a few times. This chain connects TRBV7-2 to TRBJ1-3; no definite D call. Germline loops: CDR1 SGHTA, CDR2 FQGNSA. Trimming stripped 5 bases from V and 0 bases from J, with 11 bases between. The CDR3 loop spans 15 amino acids. The CDR3 loop reads CASSPRTGSGNTIYF. For the CDR3, the DNA is TGTGCCAGCAGCCCCCGGACCGGCTCTGGAAACACCATATATTTT.

V gene TRBV2 combines with J gene TRBJ1-1, with no clear D. V was cut by 5 bases and J by 7 bases, with 5 bases left in between. CDR3 length: 10 amino acids. The germline CDR1 and CDR2 sequences are SNHLY and FYNNEI. Here the CDR3 DNA reads TGTGCCAGCAGTATCCTTGAAGCTTTCTTT. It specifies CASSILEAFF.

This clonotype appeared a few times. The rearrangement links TRBV19 to TRBJ1-2; D call uncertain. Germline V gene data show CDR1 as LNHDA and CDR2 as SQIVND (reference sequence). CDR3 length: 11 residues. V was pared by 3 bases and J by 3 bases, with 2 bases between. The chain's CDR3 is CASSMDYGYTF. DNA of the CDR3: TGTGCCAGTAGTATGGACTATGGCTACACCTTC.

The table lists this clonotype with a few counts. J is TRBJ2-2 and V is TRBV11-3; D is undetermined. Trimming shortened V by 4 bases and J by 0 bases, and 15 bases separated the two germline ends. This CDR3 is built from 17 residues. Germline assignment: CDR1 SGHNT and CDR2 YENEEA. The CDR3 sequence is CASSSPGRTANTGELFF. The CDR3 DNA follows: TGTGCCAGCAGCTCACCGGGCAGGACCGCGAACACCGGGGAGCTGTTTTTT. Looking up the rest from reference TRBV11-3 and TRBJ2-2 gives the full variable domain: EAGVVQSPRYKIIEKKQPVAFWCNPISGHNTLYWYLQNLGQGPELLIRYENEEAVDDSQLPKDRFSAERLKGVDSTLKIQPAELGDSAVYLCASSSPGRTANTGELFFGEGSRLTVL.

This clonotype was detected many times. The J gene is TRBJ2-3, the V gene TRBV7-9; TRBD1 is a possible D gene (7 bases). Trimming took off 3 bases at V and 2 bases at J, with 12 bases between the two ends. Germline loops: CDR1 SEHNR, CDR2 FQNEAQ (reference sequence). The CDR3 loop spans 15 amino acids. Here the CDR3 reads CASSFPGGNTDTQYF. CDR3 nucleotide sequence: TGTGCCAGCAGCTTCCCAGGGGGGAACACAGATACGCAGTATTTT.

This clonotype appeared a few times. The chain has TRBV6-5 and TRBJ2-7, with a weak D call TRBD1 (6 bases). V was pared by 6 bases and J by 0 bases, with 15 bases between. CDR1 is MNHEY, CDR2 SVGAGI, per germline. This CDR3 comprises 15 residues. Written as DNA, the CDR3 is TGTGCCAGCAGCGATGACTACAGGGTCTCCTACGAGCAGTACTTC. This gives the protein CASSDDYRVSYEQYF.